Following are 24 T cell receptor beta chains from one sample sequenced in a study of T-cell reconstitution after alpha-beta-depleted transplantation in children. Unique molecular identifiers were incorporated during preparation of the TCRbeta library. TCRdb ran MiXCR on the PCR reads and lists one entry per CDR3 protein. The sample comprises about 640,000 distinct CDR3 sequences, approximately 13% of which are singletons, and around 2% rests with the top ten. Sequencing was performed on PBMCs, mostly from graft donor cells, taken 360 days after TCRalphabeta/CD19-depleted stem cell transplant. Receptors were obtained from a male patient aged 5 to 17 who had a stem cell transplant for acute myeloid leukemia, so the T cells may come from the graft donor.

This chain links TRBV20-1 with TRBJ1-2; 11 nucleotides align to TRBD1. Germline V gene sequence: CDR1 DFQATT, CDR2 SNEGSKA (reference sequence). V lost 7 bases, J lost 4 bases, and 2 bases stayed unmatched. The CDR3 is 12 residues long. The CDR3 protein is CSDGQGAYGYTF. For the CDR3, the DNA is TGCAGTGACGGACAGGGGGCCTATGGCTACACCTTC.

The gene calls are TRBV12-3 or TRBV12-4 and TRBJ1-2; 8 positions match TRBD1. J lost 3 bases, V lost 6 bases, and 3 bases had no gene match. CDR3 length: 13 residues. The CDR3 DNA reads TGTGCCAGCAGGCCAGGGGGCGACTATGGCTACACCTTC. This translates into CASRPGGDYGYTF.

This clonotype was recorded many times. The CDR3: CSASVLAKNIQYF. CDR3 DNA sequence: TGCAGTGCTAGTGTACTAGCCAAAAACATTCAGTACTTC. The rearrangement joins TRBV20-1 to TRBJ2-4; D is unclear. There are 13 residues in the CDR3. The germline CDR1 and CDR2 sequences are DFQATT and SNEGSKA (reference sequence). V was cut by 3 bases and J by 0 bases, with 6 bases left in between.

This rearrangement joins TRBV20-1 to TRBJ1-6; D not certain. Germline V gene sequence: CDR1 DFQATT, CDR2 SNEGSKA (reference sequence). The CDR3 runs 16 residues. Between the trimmed V and J ends, which lost 0 bases and 0 bases, there was a span of 9 bases. The CDR3 here is CSARDTGSSYNSPLHF. The CDR3 DNA follows: TGCAGTGCTAGAGATACCGGTAGCTCCTATAATTCACCCCTCCACTTT.

This chain uses TRBV28 with TRBJ1-1; TRBD1 agrees at 9 bases. CDR3 length: 16 amino acids. V was clipped by 3 bases and J by 1 base; unmatched bases: 6. Germline CDR1 reads MDHEN; CDR2 reads SYDVKM. The CDR3 loop is CASSFSYRGPNTEAFF. CDR3 coding DNA: TGTGCCAGCAGTTTCAGCTACAGGGGGCCGAACACTGAAGCTTTCTTT.

This clonotype occurred a few times. V gene TRBV6-2 or TRBV6-3 combines with J gene TRBJ2-7, with 9 nucleotides matching TRBD2. Germline CDR1 reads MNHEY; CDR2 reads SVGEGT. The CDR3 is 13 amino acids. V trimming: 7 bases; J trimming: 4 bases; junction bases outside the gene matches: 5. CDR3 bases: TGTGCCAGCAATTTAGCGGGAGCTTACGAGCAGTACTTC. Amino acids: CASNLAGAYEQYF.

This clonotype was seen at least ten times. This rearrangement joins TRBV7-2 to TRBJ2-1; 10 bases agree with TRBD2. The V gene end was trimmed by 3 bases and the J gene end by 4 bases; junction bases not matched to a gene: 6. CDR1 and CDR2 from the germline V gene are SGHTA and FQGNSA. This CDR3 comprises 16 residues. CDR3 sequence reads: CASSFRQREGYNEQFF. The CDR3 DNA reads TGTGCCAGCAGCTTCCGCCAGCGGGAGGGTTACAATGAGCAGTTCTTC. The entire variable domain, with the rest obtained from reference TRBV7-2 and TRBJ2-1, is as follows: GAGVSQSPSNKVTEKGKDVELRCDPISGHTALYWYRQSLGQGLEFLIYFQGNSAPDKSGLPSDRFSAERTGGSVSTLTIQRTQQEDSAVYLCASSFRQREGYNEQFFGPGTRLTVL.

The table lists this clonotype with a few counts. The chain combines TRBV20-1 with TRBJ1-2, with unresolved D. Germline loops: CDR1 DFQATT, CDR2 SNEGSKA (reference sequence). The CDR3 has 12 residues. The V end was cut by 2 bases, the J end by 4 bases, with 8 bases between. In DNA form, the CDR3 reads TGCAGTGCTAGATTGGGCTCCTATGGCTACACCTTC. It encodes CSARLGSYGYTF.

This clonotype was found many times. This chain connects TRBV7-2 to TRBJ2-7; no clear D. The CDR3 has 12 residues. V gave up 3 bases and J gave up 3 bases, with 6 bases separating them. Germline CDR1 is SGHTA and CDR2 is FQGNSA. This CDR3 reads CASSLPLYEQYF. CDR3 nucleotides: TGTGCCAGCAGCTTGCCGCTCTACGAGCAGTACTTC.

This clonotype appeared a few times. This rearrangement joins TRBV29-1 to TRBJ2-1; D uncertain. Germline V gene data show CDR1 as SQVTM and CDR2 as ANQGSEA. The length of the CDR3 is 10 residues. With 1 base removed from V and 12 bases from J, the gap between germline ends came to 7 bases. CDR3 in DNA: TGCAGCGTTGAAGGGTTTGGGCAGTTCTTC. Translated, it gives CSVEGFGQFF.

This chain connects TRBV7-2 to TRBJ2-7; 12 bases line up with TRBD2. The trim removed 0 bases at V and 10 bases at J, leaving 7 bases unmatched. Germline lookup yields CDR1 SGHTA and CDR2 FQGNSA. CDR3 length: 15 amino acids. CDR3 protein: CASSLAGASGRAQYF. The CDR3 nucleotides are TGTGCCAGCAGCTTAGCTGGGGCTAGCGGGAGGGCCCAGTACTTC. Together with reference TRBV7-2 and TRBJ2-7, the CDR3 gives the full variable domain: GAGVSQSPSNKVTEKGKDVELRCDPISGHTALYWYRQSLGQGLEFLIYFQGNSAPDKSGLPSDRFSAERTGGSVSTLTIQRTQQEDSAVYLCASSLAGASGRAQYFGPGTRLTVT.

J is TRBJ2-7 and V is TRBV28; 7 bases are a match to TRBD1. The CDR3 is 16 amino acids. Trimming at V came to 3 bases and at J to 3 bases, leaving 11 bases not matched to a gene. Germline V gene sequence: CDR1 MDHEN, CDR2 SYDVKM. The CDR3, as DNA: TGTGCCAGCAGTTTCAACCCGAGACAGGGAATCTACGAGCAGTACTTC. This codes for CASSFNPRQGIYEQYF.

This clonotype has a count of ten or more. The chain uses TRBV29-1 and TRBJ2-2; no reliable D call. V dropped 7 bases and J dropped 2 bases, with 5 bases sitting between them. CDR3 size: 11 residues. Germline V lookup: CDR1 SQVTM, CDR2 ANQGSEA. The CDR3 nucleotides read TGCAGCGCCCTAAACACCGGGGAGCTGTTTTTT. It translates to CSALNTGELFF.

This clonotype was found many times. The chain links TRBV29-1 to TRBJ2-5; weak D call: TRBD2 (6 bases). Deletions cut 2 bases from V and 4 bases from J, with 11 bases between. This CDR3 region has 13 residues. CDR1 and CDR2 (germline): SQVTM, ANQGSEA. CDR3 DNA sequence: TGCAGCGTTGAATTTTTCGGGGGAGAGACCCAGTACTTC. Translation gives CSVEFFGGETQYF. Full variable domain (outside the CDR3, taken from reference TRBV29-1 and TRBJ2-5): SAVISQKPSRDICQRGTSLTIQCQVDSQVTMMFWYRQQPGQSLTLIATANQGSEATYESGFVIDKFPISRPNLTFSTLTVSNMSPEDSSIYLCSVEFFGGETQYFGPGTRLLVL.

The sample holds many counts of this clonotype. The genes are TRBV9 and TRBJ2-1; D unresolved. The CDR3 contains 12 residues. The V gene lost 0 bases and the J gene lost 6 bases, with 4 bases spanning the gap. Germline loops: CDR1 SGDLS, CDR2 YYNGEE. For the CDR3, the DNA is TGTGCCAGCAGCGTAGATACCAATGAGCAGTTCTTC. Residues: CASSVDTNEQFF.

This chain joins TRBV6-1 and TRBJ2-1; 7 bases are a match to TRBD2. The V and J ends lost 7 bases and 4 bases, in that order; junction bases with no gene match: 10. The germline V gene has CDR1 MNHNS and CDR2 SASEGT. The CDR3 consists of 15 residues. The DNA for the CDR3 is TGTGCCAGCAAGATTCCCTCCGGGGGGTACAATGAGCAGTTCTTC. Residues: CASKIPSGGYNEQFF.

This clonotype turned up a few times. V gene TRBV5-1 combines with J gene TRBJ2-1; 8 nucleotides align to TRBD2. Germline CDR1 SGHRS, CDR2 YFSETQ. CDR3 length: 14 amino acids. V was clipped by 4 bases and J by 8 bases; unmatched bases: 8. For the CDR3, the DNA is TGCGCCAGCAGCGGCGGGACTAGTCGCCATGAGCAGTTCTTC. It specifies CASSGGTSRHEQFF. Full variable domain (outside the CDR3, taken from reference TRBV5-1 and TRBJ2-1): KAGVTQTPRYLIKTRGQQVTLSCSPISGHRSVSWYQQTPGQGLQFLFEYFSETQRNKGNFPGRFSGRQFSNSRSEMNVSTLELGDSALYLCASSGGTSRHEQFFGPGTRLTVL.

This clonotype was counted a few times. The CDR3 is CSVVLAGLYNEQFF. The CDR3 bases are TGCAGCGTTGTCCTAGCGGGGCTGTACAATGAGCAGTTCTTC. V usage is TRBV29-1 and J usage is TRBJ2-1; 9 nucleotides align to TRBD2. V trimming: 4 bases; J trimming: 4 bases; junction bases outside the gene matches: 5. Germline V gene sequence: CDR1 SQVTM, CDR2 ANQGSEA. The CDR3 extends over 14 amino acids.

V usage is TRBV6-6 and J usage is TRBJ2-1; D unclear. The V and J ends lost 2 bases and 4 bases respectively, with 6 bases between them. CDR3 length equals 13 residues. Germline V gives CDR1 MNHNY, CDR2 SVGAGI (reference sequence). The CDR3 loop is CASSYVGYNEQFF. DNA of the CDR3: TGTGCCAGCAGTTACGTAGGTTACAATGAGCAGTTCTTC.

The genes are TRBV11-2 and TRBJ2-1; the match to TRBD2 covers 14 bases. V shed 5 bases and J 8 bases; nucleotides not matched to a gene: 5. This CDR3 is 15 amino acids long. Germline V gene data show CDR1 as SGHAT and CDR2 as FQNNGV. Here the CDR3 reads CASSRGLAGGHEQFF. CDR3 nucleotide sequence: TGTGCCAGCAGCAGAGGACTAGCGGGAGGCCATGAGCAGTTCTTC.

Ten or more counts support this clonotype. The V and J genes are TRBV12-3 or TRBV12-4 and TRBJ2-5, with TRBD2 matching over 13 bases. V was pared by 7 bases and J by 3 bases, with 14 bases of the junction left unmatched. The CDR3 covers 18 residues. CDR3 DNA: TGTGCCAGCACTCAGTGGCGACTAGCGGGAGGCCGAGAAGAGACCCAGTACTTC. Translated, it gives CASTQWRLAGGREETQYF.

The table lists this clonotype with a few counts. The genes are TRBV12-3 or TRBV12-4 and TRBJ2-7; D possibly corresponds to TRBD2 (5 bases). This CDR3 region has 15 residues. V shed 2 bases and J shed 2 bases, with 13 bases lying between them. The CDR3: CASSLYGELAYEQYF. The DNA of the CDR3 is TGTGCCAGCAGTTTATACGGGGAACTCGCCTACGAGCAGTACTTC.

This clonotype was seen ten or more times. The chain has TRBV25-1 and TRBJ1-1; D possibly corresponds to TRBD1 (6 bases). This CDR3 contains 13 residues. CDR1 is MGHDK, CDR2 SYGVNS, per germline. Trimming removed 5 bases at V and 5 bases at J, with 12 bases between. Written as DNA, the CDR3 is TGTGCCAGCAGTTCATTAAGGGGGACTGAAGCTTTCTTT. Protein sequence: CASSSLRGTEAFF. Full variable domain (rest looked up from reference TRBV25-1 and TRBJ1-1): EADIYQTPRYLVIGTGKKITLECSQTMGHDKMYWYQQDPGMELHLIHYSYGVNSTEKGDLSSESTVSRIRTEHFPLTLESARPSHTSQYLCASSSLRGTEAFFGQGTRLTVV.

This clonotype was recorded only once. The chain employs TRBV20-1 and TRBJ1-2, with D possibly being TRBD1 (5 bases). V was pared by 1 base and J by 4 bases, with 10 bases between. Germline CDR1 reads DFQATT; CDR2 reads SNEGSKA (reference sequence). CDR3 length equals 13 residues. The CDR3 loop is CSARVQGSYGYTF. CDR3 in DNA: TGCAGTGCTAGAGTTCAGGGAAGCTATGGCTACACCTTC.